This T cell receptor beta chain was sequenced during a study of T cell responses to AZD1222 COVID-19 vaccine. Method: immunoSEQ multiplex PCR; TCRdb's copy keeps in-frame clones and lacks some. The sample comprises 140,000 or so clones, roughly 86% of which are singletons, and 5% to 5.5% rests with the top ten. Per the germline V gene, CDR1 is WSHSY and CDR2 is SAAADI. V shed 7 bases and J 0 bases; nucleotides not matched to a gene: 2. The CDR3 totals 16 residues. Study conclusions and caveats: Just a handful of AZD1222 recipients were seropositive at baseline.

As to this clone: The antigen remains unidentified.

The TCR sequence derives from an adult who received the AZD1222 COVID-19 vaccine. Source: peripheral blood, taken 28 days after the second AZD1222 dose. V and J are TRBV10-2 and TRBJ2-1, with 14 positions matching TRBD2. The chain's CDR3 is CASTGTSGSSYNEQFF. CDR3 DNA: TGCGCCAGCACCGGGACTAGCGGGAGCTCCTACAATGAGCAGTTCTTC.